A single sample gave rise to the 27 T cell receptor beta chains below, sequenced in a study of shared clonotypes between healthy human individuals. TCRdb keeps only in-frame clones here, not all; method: immunoSEQ multiplex PCR. This sample has millions of clones, with more than 85% found just once. The naive CD8 population came from CD45RO-negative cells selected for CCR7, without terminally differentiated effector memory CD45RA+ cells. The material sequenced was naive CD8+ T cells from PBMCs. These receptors were collected from a young man in good health. Some clones in this sample may be carry-over from other donors' samples.

The chain couples TRBV4-3 to TRBJ1-3; a weak D match, TRBD1 (5 bases). Deletions cut 0 bases from V and 4 bases from J, with 16 bases between. This CDR3 contains 17 residues. Germline loops: CDR1 LGHNA, CDR2 YSLEER. CDR3 sequence: CASSQDWGTPGGNTIYF. In DNA, the CDR3 is TGCGCCAGCAGCCAAGATTGGGGCACCCCTGGAGGAAACACCATATATTTT.

The V call is TRBV9, the J call TRBJ2-1; a possible D gene is TRBD2 (6 bases). The CDR3 contains 14 residues. CDR1 is SGDLS and CDR2 is YYNGEE in the germline V gene. V was pared by 4 bases and J by 3 bases, with 11 bases between. The CDR3 sequence: CASSPWGLYNEQFF. CDR3 bases: TGTGCCAGCAGCCCCTGGGGACTCTACAATGAGCAGTTCTTC.

Comments on this clone: Other nucleotide sequences from this sample produce the same CDR3. V usage is TRBV27 and J usage is TRBJ2-7, with 9 bases fitting TRBD2. Germline assignment: CDR1 MNHEY and CDR2 SMNVEV (reference sequence). Germline trimming cut 0 bases from V and 2 bases from J; bases unmatched to any gene: 2. This CDR3 comprises 15 residues. CDR3 sequence reads: CASSLSLAGAYEQYF. In DNA, the CDR3 is TGTGCCAGCAGTTTATCGTTAGCGGGAGCCTACGAGCAGTACTTC.

This clone was seen a handful of times. The chain employs TRBV30 and TRBJ1-1; D not certain. The CDR3 consists of 11 residues. The V gene's germline CDR1 is GTSNPN and CDR2 SVGIG (reference sequence). The V end lost 7 bases, the J end lost 4 bases, and 10 bases lay between the germline ends. Written as DNA, the CDR3 is TGTGCCTCCCAAGGGCGCACTGAAGCTTTCTTT. Its protein product is CASQGRTEAFF.

This chain joins TRBV7-9 and TRBJ2-2; TRBD1 aligns across 7 bases. CDR3 size: 17 residues. Germline V gene lookup returns CDR1 SEHNR and CDR2 FQNEAQ (reference sequence). Trimming took 3 bases from V and 0 from J; bases not matched to a gene: 7. The DNA for the CDR3 is TGTGCCAGCAGCTTCACCCCGGGACAGTCGAACACCGGGGAGCTGTTTTTT. Protein: CASSFTPGQSNTGELFF.

This chain links TRBV7-9 with TRBJ1-3, with unresolved D. Trimming removed 4 bases at V and 1 base at J, with 8 bases between. The length of the CDR3 is 14 residues. Germline-derived CDR1 and CDR2 are SEHNR and FQNEAQ (reference sequence). CDR3 sequence (DNA): TGTGCCAGCAGCTCGTCGTGGTCTGGAAACACCATATATTTT. It specifies CASSSSWSGNTIYF.

Points on this clone: Other DNA sequences within the sample encode an identical CDR3. V is TRBV5-1 and J is TRBJ1-1, with 9 nucleotides matching TRBD1. Germline CDR1 and CDR2: SGHRS and YFSETQ. J gave up 0 bases and V 4 bases, and 4 bases lay outside the gene matches. The length of the CDR3 is 15 residues. The CDR3 reads CASSTGQGMNTEAFF. The CDR3 bases are TGCGCCAGCAGCACAGGACAGGGGATGAACACTGAAGCTTTCTTT. Based on the CDR3 plus reference TRBV5-1 and TRBJ1-1, the full variable domain is KAGVTQTPRYLIKTRGQQVTLSCSPISGHRSVSWYQQTPGQGLQFLFEYFSETQRNKGNFPGRFSGRQFSNSRSEMNVSTLELGDSALYLCASSTGQGMNTEAFFGQGTRLTVV.

The V call is TRBV11-1, the J call TRBJ2-1; D is perhaps TRBD1 (5 bases). This CDR3 contains 14 residues. CDR1 is SGHAT and CDR2 is FQDESV in the germline V gene (reference sequence). V lost 2 bases and J 6 bases, leaving 11 bases between the germline ends. The CDR3 region has the DNA TGTGCCAGCAGCTTAAAAGCAGGGCCCAATGAGCAGTTCTTC. As protein: CASSLKAGPNEQFF.

This rearrangement joins TRBV6-1 to TRBJ2-7; the match to TRBD1 covers 7 bases. Germline V gives CDR1 MNHNS, CDR2 SASEGT. The CDR3 consists of 14 residues. V lost 7 bases, J lost 2 bases, and 8 bases stayed unmatched. CDR3 residues: CASIWDSRTYEQYF. CDR3 nucleotide sequence: TGTGCCAGCATCTGGGACAGCCGAACCTACGAGCAGTACTTC.

There are a few counts of this clone. This chain links TRBV28 with TRBJ1-2; D is ambiguous. The CDR3 spans 13 residues. Per the germline V gene, CDR1 is MDHEN and CDR2 is SYDVKM. V was shortened by 7 bases and J by 12 bases, with 21 bases between the two germline ends. The CDR3 sequence: CASKLADGAPNTF. The CDR3 DNA sequence: TGTGCCAGCAAGCTCGCGGACGGCGCCCCGAACACCTTC.

With respect to this clone: Other nucleotide sequences in the sample specify the same CDR3. V gene TRBV27 combines with J gene TRBJ1-5; 8 nucleotides agree with TRBD1. The V and J ends lost 4 bases and 4 bases, in that order; junction bases with no gene match: 3. The CDR3 has 14 amino acids. From germline, CDR1 is MNHEY and CDR2 SMNVEV (reference sequence). The CDR3 reads CASSYRDRNQPQHF. Written as DNA, the CDR3 is TGTGCCAGCAGTTACCGGGACAGGAATCAGCCCCAGCATTTT.

The chain carries TRBV7-3 and TRBJ1-2; TRBD1 matches at 7 bases. Trimming at V came to 7 bases and at J to 4 bases, leaving 15 bases not matched to a gene. Germline CDR1 SGHTA, CDR2 FQGTGA. This CDR3 spans 16 amino acids. CDR3 residues: CASTDFGDSEPYGYTF. CDR3 sequence (DNA): TGTGCCAGCACCGACTTTGGGGACAGCGAACCCTATGGCTACACCTTC. Together with reference TRBV7-3 and TRBJ1-2, the CDR3 gives the full variable domain: GAGVSQTPSNKVTEKGKYVELRCDPISGHTALYWYRQSLGQGPEFLIYFQGTGAADDSGLPNDRFFAVRPEGSVSTLKIQRTERGDSAVYLCASTDFGDSEPYGYTFGSGTRLTVV.

This clone was detected only a few times. V is TRBV7-9 and J is TRBJ1-1; 7 nucleotides line up with TRBD1. Germline trimming cut 0 bases from V and 1 base from J; bases unmatched to any gene: 5. The CDR3 has 16 residues. The germline gives CDR1 SEHNR, CDR2 FQNEAQ (reference sequence). The CDR3 reads CASSLAKGQPNTEAFF. As DNA, the CDR3 is TGTGCCAGCAGCTTAGCGAAGGGACAGCCGAACACTGAAGCTTTCTTT.

In its sample, this clone was seen once. This chain uses TRBV6-5 with TRBJ2-2; D is undetermined. Trimming left V 2 bases short and J 6 bases short, with 13 bases between. The CDR3 extends over 15 amino acids. In germline, CDR1 is MNHEY, CDR2 SVGAGI. The CDR3 DNA reads as TGTGCCAGCAGTTACGTTTTGCAATCTGCCGGGGAGCTGTTTTTT. Translating gives CASSYVLQSAGELFF.

The gene calls are TRBV7-3 and TRBJ2-5; the D gene could be TRBD1 or TRBD2 (5 bases each). CDR3 length: 15 residues. V lost 5 bases to trimming and J lost 1 base, with 14 bases between them. CDR1 is SGHTA and CDR2 is FQGTGA in the germline V gene. CDR3 residues: CASSPFGTVQETQYF. The CDR3, as DNA: TGTGCCAGCAGCCCCTTCGGGACCGTCCAAGAGACCCAGTACTTC.

The chain has TRBV6-1 and TRBJ1-2; 9 nucleotides agree with TRBD1. Losses at the gene ends were 6 bases for V and 1 base for J; bases not matched to a gene: 3. This CDR3 comprises 14 residues. Germline CDR1 reads MNHNS; CDR2 reads SASEGT. This CDR3 reads CASRGQGVNYGYTF. In nucleotides, the CDR3 is TGTGCCAGCAGGGGACAGGGAGTTAACTATGGCTACACCTTC.

The chain couples TRBV27 to TRBJ2-1, with no clear D. Germline V gene sequence: CDR1 MNHEY, CDR2 SMNVEV (reference sequence). The CDR3 contains 14 residues. The V and J ends lost 3 bases and 5 bases respectively, with 11 bases between them. The CDR3 spells CASSFVETDNEQFF. The CDR3 DNA sequence: TGTGCCAGCAGTTTCGTGGAAACGGACAATGAGCAGTTCTTC.

This chain joins TRBV4-2 and TRBJ1-1; maybe TRBD1 (5 bases). The CDR3 spans 18 residues. Germline V lookup: CDR1 LGHNA, CDR2 YNFKEQ. V gave up 6 bases and J gave up 0 bases, with 23 bases separating them. The CDR3 here is CASRLSTGDILMNTEAFF. CDR3 DNA sequence: TGTGCCAGCAGATTAAGCACAGGCGATATACTAATGAACACTGAAGCTTTCTTT.

This CDR3 is CASTPGQGVSLGYTF. The CDR3 nucleotides are TGTGCCAGCACCCCGGGGCAGGGGGTATCGTTGGGCTACACCTTC. J is TRBJ1-2 and V is TRBV6-1; 7 nucleotides match TRBD1. V lost 7 bases to trimming and J lost 8 bases; unmatched junction nucleotides: 16. This CDR3 region has 15 residues. Germline lookup yields CDR1 MNHNS and CDR2 SASEGT.

The chain recombines TRBV7-9 with TRBJ2-5; weak D call: TRBD1 (6 bases). The germline V and J ends were trimmed by 4 bases and 1 base, with 10 bases remaining between them. The CDR3 consists of 14 residues. CDR1 is SEHNR and CDR2 is FQNEAQ in the germline V gene (reference sequence). The CDR3, as DNA: TGTGCCAGCAGCTCACAGGGTAGCCAAGAGACCCAGTACTTC. This sequence encodes CASSSQGSQETQYF.

The chain combines TRBV13 with TRBJ2-7, with 7 bases that match TRBD2. The CDR3 spans 16 residues. The germline V gene has CDR1 PRHDT and CDR2 FYEKMQ (reference sequence). The ends lost 3 bases at V and 2 bases at J; junction bases unmatched: 10. CDR3 in amino acids: CASSFRAGATAYEQYF. CDR3 in DNA: TGTGCCAGCAGCTTCAGGGCGGGAGCCACTGCCTACGAGCAGTACTTC.

The chain links TRBV7-9 to TRBJ2-7; D is undetermined. The CDR3 has 15 amino acids. V lost 5 bases and J 0 bases, leaving 14 bases between the germline ends. Looked up from germline, CDR1 is SEHNR and CDR2 is FQNEAQ (reference sequence). The CDR3 nucleotides read TGTGCCAGCAGCCCTATGTCGGTGACCTCCTACGAGCAGTACTTC. This encodes CASSPMSVTSYEQYF.

The V call is TRBV19, the J call TRBJ2-1; TRBD2 matches 7 bases. Per germline, CDR1 LNHDA and CDR2 SQIVND (reference sequence). V dropped 4 bases and J dropped 6; count of bases not matched to a gene: 9. The CDR3 runs 15 residues. CDR3 DNA sequence: TGTGCCAGTAGTACCCTCTCGTGGGAGGGCAATGAGCAGTTCTTC. Its translation: CASSTLSWEGNEQFF.

The chain is built from TRBV4-3 and TRBJ2-7; TRBD2 aligns across 14 bases. Unmatched junction bases numbered 10, after V lost 4 bases and J lost 5 bases. The germline CDR1 and CDR2 sequences are LGHNA and YSLEER. The CDR3 has 17 amino acids. CDR3 nucleotides: TGCGCCAGCAGCCGAACCAAAGGGACTAGCGGGAGAAACGAGCAGTACTTC. Its translation is CASSRTKGTSGRNEQYF.

The chain is built from TRBV4-1 and TRBJ2-6; D tentatively reads TRBD1 or TRBD2 (5 bases each). CDR3 length: 16 amino acids. The V gene lost 0 bases and the J gene lost 4 bases, with 10 bases spanning the gap. CDR1 and CDR2 from the germline V gene are MGHRA and YSYEKL. The CDR3 DNA follows: TGCGCCAGCAGCCAAGAGAGGGGATCGGGGGCCAACGTCCTGACTTTC. This translates into CASSQERGSGANVLTF.

Concerning this clone: Other nucleotide sequences in the sample specify the same CDR3. V and J are TRBV5-5 and TRBJ2-7, with 10 bases aligning to TRBD1. The junction had 5 bases not matched to a gene; V was cut back by 4 bases and J by 4 bases. The CDR3 runs 14 residues. The germline V gene encodes CDR1 SGHKS and CDR2 YYEKEE (reference sequence). CDR3 protein: CASSPRTGGYEQYF. The CDR3 coding sequence is TGTGCCAGCAGCCCACGGACAGGGGGGTACGAGCAGTACTTC.

This clone was observed once. The junction does not match germline at one end; this may be a read error. The V call is TRBV7-9, the J call TRBJ1-2; 8 bases are a match to TRBD1. Per the germline V gene, CDR1 is SEHNR and CDR2 is FQNEAQ (reference sequence). This CDR3 comprises 12 residues. The CDR3 here is CASSPQGQAPIF. DNA for the CDR3: TGTGCCAGCAGCCCGCAGGGACAGGCTCCTATCTTC.